Sequencing of this T cell receptor (beta chain) was carried out in a study of blood T cell repertoires in COVID-19. Study context: Some COVID-19 samples were acute and others convalescent; all came from the United States, Italy and Spain.

The germline V and J ends were trimmed by 4 bases and 6 bases, with 16 bases remaining between them. The V gene's germline CDR1 is MDHEN and CDR2 SYDVKM. The CDR3 contains 15 residues. In the authors' methods: Amplification of reference gene primers provided the estimated nucleated cell counts. The repertoire was sequenced with immunoSEQ multiplex PCR; TCRdb's copy has only in-frame clones and lacks some. That table supplies the V and J calls and clone size; D and trimming were determined from the DNA. Among tens of thousands of clones listed, roughly four fifths were seen once. The Seattle site enrolled patients during active infection and followed them longitudinally.

This TCR derives from a man between 65 and 80 years old with COVID-19, enrolled during active disease. The sequenced sample consisted of peripheral blood. The genes are TRBV28 and TRBJ2-1; D is unclear. CDR3 loop: CASSSFSRESNEQFF. As DNA, the CDR3 is TGTGCCAGCAGTTCCTTTTCGAGAGAATCCAATGAGCAGTTCTTC.